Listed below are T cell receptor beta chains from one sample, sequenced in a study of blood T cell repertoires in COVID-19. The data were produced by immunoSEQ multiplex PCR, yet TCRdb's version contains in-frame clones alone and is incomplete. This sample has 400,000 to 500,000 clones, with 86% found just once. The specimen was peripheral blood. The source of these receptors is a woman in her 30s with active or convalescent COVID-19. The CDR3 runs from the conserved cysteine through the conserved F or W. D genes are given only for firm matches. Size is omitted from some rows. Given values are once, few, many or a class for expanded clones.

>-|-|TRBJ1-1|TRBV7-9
TGTGCCAGCAGCTTAACGTACAGTTGGATGAACGGGAACACTGAAGCTTTCTTT
CASSLTYSWMNGNTEAFF
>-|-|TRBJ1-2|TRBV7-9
TGTGCCAGCAGCTTAGATTGGGCCCCCCCGCCCGATGGCTACACCTTC
CASSLDWAPPPDGYTF
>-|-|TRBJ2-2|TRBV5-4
TGTGCCAGCAGCCGCCGGGTGGAAACGGACACCGGGGAGCTGTTTTTT
CASSRRVETDTGELFF
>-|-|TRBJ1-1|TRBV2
TGTGCCAGCAGCACCGGGAATCAGAACACTGAAGCTTTCTTT
CASSTGNQNTEAFF
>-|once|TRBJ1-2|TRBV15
TGTGCCACCAGCCCCTTTTCAGGGGACATCTATGGCTACACCTTC
CATSPFSGDIYGYTF
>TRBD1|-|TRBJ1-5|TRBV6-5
TGTGCCAGCAGCCACAGGGGAGTAATGCCCCAGCATTTT
CASSHRGVMPQHF
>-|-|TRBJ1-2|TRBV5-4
TGTGCCAGCTCTCGTCAGGGTAACTATGGCTACACCTTC
CASSRQGNYGYTF
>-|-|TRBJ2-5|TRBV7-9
TGTGCCAGCAGCTTAGTACAGGGCGGCCAAGAGACCCAGTACTTC
CASSLVQGGQETQYF
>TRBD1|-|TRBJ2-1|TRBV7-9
TGTGCCAGCAGCCCGACATGCCGGGACAGGGGCAATGAGCAGTTCTTC
CASSPTCRDRGNEQFF
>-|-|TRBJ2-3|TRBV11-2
TGTGCCAGCAGAGGACTCCCCACAGATACGCAGTATTTT
CASRGLPTDTQYF
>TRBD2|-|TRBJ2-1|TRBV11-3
TGTGCCAGCAGCCCACTTCCGGCTAGCGGGATCAATGAGCAGTTCTTC
CASSPLPASGINEQFF
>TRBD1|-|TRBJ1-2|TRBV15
TGTGCCACCAGCAGAGATTACGTGACAGGGCCAACTAACTATGGCTACACCTTC
CATSRDYVTGPTNYGYTF
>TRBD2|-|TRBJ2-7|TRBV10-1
TGCGCCAGCAGTGACGGTCTTAGCGGGACTTATTCCTACGAGCAGTACTTC
CASSDGLSGTYSYEQYF
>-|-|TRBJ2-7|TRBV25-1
TGTGCCAGCAGTGAATCGGGGCGGGATTATTCCTACGAGCAGTACTTC
CASSESGRDYSYEQYF
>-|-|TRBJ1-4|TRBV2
TGTGCCAGCAGATTACAGGGTACAACTAATGAAAAACTGTTTTTT
CASRLQGTTNEKLFF
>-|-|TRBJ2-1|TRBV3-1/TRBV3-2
TGTGCCAGCAGCCCCCGACTAGGATTGGTTGAGCAGTTCTTC
CASSPRLGLVEQFF
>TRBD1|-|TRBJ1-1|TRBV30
TGTGCCTGGCACCGGGGAGAGGGGGCTCTGAACACTGAAGCTTTCTTT
CAWHRGEGALNTEAFF
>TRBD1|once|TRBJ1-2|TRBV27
TGTGCCAGCAGTTTGAGGGGGCGCAGCTATGGCTACACCTTC
CASSLRGRSYGYTF
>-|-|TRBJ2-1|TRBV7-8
TGTGCCAGCAGCTTAGGGGCATACAATGAGCAGTTCTTC
CASSLGAYNEQFF
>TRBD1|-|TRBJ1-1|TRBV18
TGTGCCAGCTCACCACCTTCGGGACAGGGTTTAACTGAAGCTTTCTTT
CASSPPSGQGLTEAFF
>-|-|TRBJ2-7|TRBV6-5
TGTGCCAGCAACATCGACACCATCTCCTACGAGCAGTACTTC
CASNIDTISYEQYF
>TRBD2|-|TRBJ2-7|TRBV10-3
TGTGCCATCAGTGATGGACTAGCGGAGTCCTACGAGCAGTACTTC
CAISDGLAESYEQYF
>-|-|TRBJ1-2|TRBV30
TGTGCCTGGAGTGTAATAACCGGCACCTTC
CAWSVITGTF
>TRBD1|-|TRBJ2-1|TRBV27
TGTGCCAGCAGACAGGGGGCTCTACAAAATGAGCAGTTCTTC
CASRQGALQNEQFF
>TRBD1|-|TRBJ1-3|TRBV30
TGTGCCTGGAGCGAGACCCGGGACAGGGGAAACACCATATATTTT
CAWSETRDRGNTIYF
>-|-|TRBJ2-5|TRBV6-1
TGTGCCAGCAGTGAAGCCTGGGAGGCCCAAGAGACCCAGTACTTC
CASSEAWEAQETQYF
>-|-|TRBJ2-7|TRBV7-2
TGTGCCAGCAGCTTCCAGGGCGTGAGCTACGAGCAGTACTTC
CASSFQGVSYEQYF
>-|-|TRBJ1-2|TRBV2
TGTGCCAGCAGTGAACAGGGATGGGGCTACACCTTC
CASSEQGWGYTF
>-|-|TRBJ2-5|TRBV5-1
TGCGCCAGCAGCCCGAGGGACTCCACGCAAGAGACCCAGTACTTC
CASSPRDSTQETQYF
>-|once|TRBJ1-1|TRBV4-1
TGCGCCAGCAGCCACGGACAGAAGAACACTGAAGCTTTCTTT
CASSHGQKNTEAFF
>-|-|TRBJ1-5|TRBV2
TGTGCCAGCAGTGGGCCCGGCGGGGGATTGGTCAAGCCCCAGCATTTT
CASSGPGGGLVKPQHF
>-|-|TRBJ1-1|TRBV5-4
TGTGCCAGCAGCTCACCCGGGACGGGGGACTTTGTCACTGAAGCTTTCTTT
CASSSPGTGDFVTEAFF
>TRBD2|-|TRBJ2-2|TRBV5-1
TGCGCCAGCAGTTACCGGGGGGGAAACACCGGGGAGCTGTTTTTT
CASSYRGGNTGELFF
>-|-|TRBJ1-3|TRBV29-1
TGCAGCGTTGAAGATCATTCTGGAAACACCATATATTTT
CSVEDHSGNTIYF
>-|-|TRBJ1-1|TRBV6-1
TGTGCCAGCAGTGAATCACGGCAGGGCAACACTGAAGCTTTCTTT
CASSESRQGNTEAFF
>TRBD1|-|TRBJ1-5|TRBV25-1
TGTGCCAGCAGTGAGAGGGCAGGGGGCCTCAATAGCAATCAGCCCCAGCATTTT
CASSERAGGLNSNQPQHF
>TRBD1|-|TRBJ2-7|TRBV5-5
TGTGCCAGCAGCTTGGACAGGGGAAACTTCTACGAGCAGTACTTC
CASSLDRGNFYEQYF
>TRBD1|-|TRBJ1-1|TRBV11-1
TGTGCCAGCAGCTTAAGTACAGGGGGCCCGGTGGCTGAAGCTTTCTTT
CASSLSTGGPVAEAFF
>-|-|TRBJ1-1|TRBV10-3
TGTGCCATCAGCCCCGTTTCGGGGGACGCTATGAACACTGAAGCTTTCTTT
CAISPVSGDAMNTEAFF
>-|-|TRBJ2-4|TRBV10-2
TGCGCCGTTTTTGAGCTAGCCAAAAACATTCAGTACTTC
CAVFELAKNIQYF
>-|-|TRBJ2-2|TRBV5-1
TGCGCCAGCAGCAAAGGGAGGACCGGGGAGCTGTTTTTT
CASSKGRTGELFF
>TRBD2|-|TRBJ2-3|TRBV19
TGTGCCAGTAGTCCCGGGACTAGCGGGAGAACGCAGTATTTT
CASSPGTSGRTQYF
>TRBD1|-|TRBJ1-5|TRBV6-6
TGTGCCAGCAGTTACGGGACAGGAAATCAGCCCCAGCATTTT
CASSYGTGNQPQHF
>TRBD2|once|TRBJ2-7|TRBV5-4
TGTGCCAGCAGCCCCCAGCTTCTCACTAGCGGGGCCATCTACGAGCAGTACTTC
CASSPQLLTSGAIYEQYF
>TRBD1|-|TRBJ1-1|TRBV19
TGTGCCAGTACCCTATACTTAGGACAGGGGGGTGGCACTGAAGCTTTCTTT
CASTLYLGQGGGTEAFF
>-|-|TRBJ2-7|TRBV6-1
TGTGCCAGCAGTGATGATGACCTCCGGGGCTACGAGCAGTACTTC
CASSDDDLRGYEQYF
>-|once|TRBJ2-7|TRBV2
TGTGCCAGCAGTTCGGGGGAAGACTACGAGCAGTACTTC
CASSSGEDYEQYF
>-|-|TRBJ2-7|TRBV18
TGTGCCAGCTCAGGGAGGTTCTCCGAGCAGTACTTC
CASSGRFSEQYF
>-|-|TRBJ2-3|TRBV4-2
TGTGCCAGCAGCCAAGACCGACTAGTGAATACGCAGTATTTT
CASSQDRLVNTQYF
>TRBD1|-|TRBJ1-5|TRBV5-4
TGTGCCAGCAGCTTAAGTGGGGCAGGGGGAAGCAATCAGCCCCAGCATTTT
CASSLSGAGGSNQPQHF